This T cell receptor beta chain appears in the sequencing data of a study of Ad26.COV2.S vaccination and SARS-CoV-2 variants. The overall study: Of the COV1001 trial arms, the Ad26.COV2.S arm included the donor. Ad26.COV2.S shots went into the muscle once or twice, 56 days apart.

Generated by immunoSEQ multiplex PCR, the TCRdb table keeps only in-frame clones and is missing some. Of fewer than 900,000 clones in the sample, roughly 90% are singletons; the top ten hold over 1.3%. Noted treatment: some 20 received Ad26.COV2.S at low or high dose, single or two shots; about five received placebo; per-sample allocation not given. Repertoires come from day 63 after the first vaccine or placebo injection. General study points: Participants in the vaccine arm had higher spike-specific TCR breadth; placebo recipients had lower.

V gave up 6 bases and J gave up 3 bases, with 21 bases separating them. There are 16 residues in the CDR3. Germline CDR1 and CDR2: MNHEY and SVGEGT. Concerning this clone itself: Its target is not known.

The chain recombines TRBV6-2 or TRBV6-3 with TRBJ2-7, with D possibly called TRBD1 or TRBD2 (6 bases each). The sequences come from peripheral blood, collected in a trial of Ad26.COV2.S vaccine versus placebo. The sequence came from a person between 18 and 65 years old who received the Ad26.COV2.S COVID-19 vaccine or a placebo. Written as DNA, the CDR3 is TGTGCCAGCAGCCTCAGCCGTGGGGGGCGCGGCTACGAGCAGTACTTC. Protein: CASSLSRGGRGYEQYF.